The TCR beta chain under discussion was sequenced for a study of OX40 agonist ivuxolimab in advanced cancers. Study-wide results and caveats: Antigen targets of the expanded peripheral T cells went undetermined.

Comments on this clone: Antigen unknown.

The CDR3 is made up of 12 amino acids. CDR1 is SGHDT and CDR2 is YYEEEE in the germline V gene. V lost 5 bases and J 0 bases, leaving 6 bases between the germline ends. Clones were read by immunoSEQ multiplex PCR, and TCRdb kept only the in-frame ones, dropping some. This sample has tens of thousands of clones, with roughly nine tenths found just once. Baseline was the first blood sampling point, followed by cycle 4 day 1 and cycle 7 day 1. This chain uses TRBV5-6 with TRBJ2-7, with D unresolved. Here the sequenced sample was CD4+ or CD8+ T cells sorted from blood, taken in a trial of the OX40 agonist ivuxolimab. The receptor's source is an adult with an advanced solid tumor such as melanoma, head and neck, liver or kidney cancer. This CDR3 reads CASRGSSYEQYF. The CDR3, as DNA: TGTGCCAGCAGGGGAAGCTCCTACGAGCAGTACTTC. Complete variable domain (other parts from reference TRBV5-6 and TRBJ2-7): DAGVTQSPTHLIKTRGQQVTLRCSPKSGHDTVSWYQQALGQGPQFIFQYYEEEERQRGNFPDRFSGHQFPNYSSELNVNALLLGDSALYLCASRGSSYEQYFGPGTRLTVT.